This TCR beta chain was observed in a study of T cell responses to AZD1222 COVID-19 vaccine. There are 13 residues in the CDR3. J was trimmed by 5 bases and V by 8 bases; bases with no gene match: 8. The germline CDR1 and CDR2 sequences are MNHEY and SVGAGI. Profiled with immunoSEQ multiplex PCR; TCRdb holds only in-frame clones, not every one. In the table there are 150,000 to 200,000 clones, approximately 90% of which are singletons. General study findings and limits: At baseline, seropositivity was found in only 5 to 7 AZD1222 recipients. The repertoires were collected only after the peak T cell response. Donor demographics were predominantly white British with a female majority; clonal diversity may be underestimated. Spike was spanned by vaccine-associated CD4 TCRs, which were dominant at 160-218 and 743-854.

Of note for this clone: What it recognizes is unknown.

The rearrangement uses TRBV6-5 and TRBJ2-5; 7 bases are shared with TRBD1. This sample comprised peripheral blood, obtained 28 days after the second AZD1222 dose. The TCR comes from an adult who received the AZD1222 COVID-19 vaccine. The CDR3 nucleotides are TGTGCCAGCCGGACAGGCCGGGTGGAGACCCAGTACTTC. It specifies CASRTGRVETQYF.